A few counts support the clone carrying this TCR beta chain. CDR3 length equals 14 residues. V was pared by 8 bases and J by 0 bases, with 9 bases between. The germline CDR1 and CDR2 sequences are SGHRS and YFSETQ. This sample was taken from a study of shared T cell receptors in the human thymus. The assay was immunoSEQ multiplex PCR, and TCRdb's table has in-frame clones only and misses some. The table has 500,000 to 550,000 clones, more than 75% seen once; the top ten hold about 0.012%. These data were also filed under a second study, of human thymus T cells.

The gene calls are TRBV5-1 and TRBJ2-6; D may be TRBD2 (5 bases). The sequence derives from a boy under two years old with a congenital heart defect. The specimen sequenced was thymocytes. CDR3 sequence: CASAEGSGANVLTF. CDR3 in DNA: TGCGCCAGTGCAGAGGGCTCTGGGGCCAACGTCCTGACTTTC.